The 8 T cell receptor beta chains below all came from one sample that was sequenced in a study of a mutant IDH1 vaccine in newly diagnosed glioma (dated by TCRdb to the early 2020s). This sample's time point label indicates: week 11, during vaccination. Every vaccine dose consisted of 300 ug of a 20-mer mutant IDH1 peptide in Montanide, administered subcutaneously together with topical imiquimod. The antigens of these receptors remain unknown. The library came from the immunoSEQ multiplex PCR assay. TCRdb mirrors the immuneACCESS table, restricted to in-frame sequences. Some clones are absent from its copies; in checked studies, under half trace to an unresolved V gene, and the reason for the others is unknown. The sample yields tens of thousands of clones; approximately 80% were counted once. The top ten clones comprise around 5.7% of the sample. The sequences come from PBMCs, collected from a glioma patient whose treatment included an IDH1 peptide vaccine. The origin of the receptors is a man aged 50-59 years with glioma.

V usage is TRBV18 and J usage is TRBJ1-5; D call uncertain. The germline V gene has CDR1 KGHSH and CDR2 LQKENI. CDR3 length equals 14 residues. V dropped 3 bases and J dropped 6 bases, with 12 bases sitting between them. The CDR3 loop is CASSPGPPSQPQHF. CDR3 in DNA: TGTGCCAGCTCACCCGGGCCACCCAGTCAGCCCCAGCATTTT.

The J gene is TRBJ1-1, the V gene TRBV15, with D possibly being TRBD1 (6 bases). Germline V lookup: CDR1 LNHNV, CDR2 YYDKDF (reference sequence). The CDR3 runs to 14 residues. The ends were cut back, 3 bases at V and 3 bases at J, with 11 bases in the middle. The CDR3, as DNA: TGTGCCACCAGCAGGGGGACATTCTACACTGAAGCTTTCTTT. Its protein product is CATSRGTFYTEAFF.

V is TRBV29-1 and J is TRBJ1-2; the D gene is possibly TRBD1 (6 bases). This CDR3 has 16 residues. Per germline, CDR1 SQVTM and CDR2 ANQGSEA. V lost 3 bases to trimming and J lost 0 bases, with 17 bases between them. The CDR3 sequence is CSVDPFRDTANYGYTF. The CDR3 nucleotides are TGCAGCGTTGACCCTTTTCGGGACACAGCTAACTATGGCTACACCTTC.

V gene TRBV20-1 combines with J gene TRBJ2-3; D not certain. The V end was cut by 3 bases, the J end by 4 bases, with 5 bases between. In germline, CDR1 is DFQATT, CDR2 SNEGSKA (reference sequence). The CDR3 is 11 amino acids. The CDR3 nucleotides are TGCAGTGCTAGGGGATCAGATACGCAGTATTTT. This sequence encodes CSARGSDTQYF.

The gene calls are TRBV5-1 and TRBJ1-2; D remains ambiguous. Trimming removed 3 bases from V and 4 bases from J, with 10 bases in between. CDR3 length: 13 amino acids. CDR1 and CDR2 (germline): SGHRS, YFSETQ. The CDR3 loop reads CASSSDGTYGYTF. CDR3 nucleotide sequence: TGCGCCAGCAGCTCTGACGGAACCTATGGCTACACCTTC.

This clone came up once. The rearrangement links TRBV7-7 to TRBJ2-7; a possible D gene is TRBD1 (6 bases). This CDR3 region has 13 residues. Germline lookup yields CDR1 SSHAT and CDR2 FNYEAQ (reference sequence). Trimming took 5 bases from V and 5 from J, leaving 13 bases between them. CDR3 bases: TGTGCCAGCAGCGTAAACAGGGTTCACGAGCAGTACTTC. It translates to CASSVNRVHEQYF.

V gene TRBV2 combines with J gene TRBJ1-6; a possible D gene is TRBD1 (5 bases). Trimming shortened V by 7 bases and J by 10 bases, and 17 bases separated the two germline ends. Germline assignment: CDR1 SNHLY and CDR2 FYNNEI. The CDR3 is 14 residues long. CDR3 in DNA: TGTGCCAGCACCGGTGGGCAAACAGGATCACCCCTCCACTTT. This codes for CASTGGQTGSPLHF.

This chain connects TRBV30 to TRBJ1-6; D is unresolved. The CDR3 is made up of 20 amino acids. Germline CDR1 is GTSNPN and CDR2 is SVGIG (reference sequence). Trimming cost V 2 bases and J 1 base, with 24 bases left between them. The CDR3 DNA reads TGTGCCTGGAGTTCACGCCTCTCGTCTAATCTTTGGTCCTATAATTCACCCCTCCACTTT. This gives the protein CAWSSRLSSNLWSYNSPLHF.